A single sample is the source of the 23 T cell receptor beta chains below, sequenced in a study of T-cell memory formation after mild COVID-19. TCRdb re-called the 5' RACE reads with MiXCR, one entry per CDR3 protein. The sample consists of just under 550,000 distinct CDR3 sequences, roughly 21% of them appearing once. The sequenced material came from PBMCs or a T cell subset sorted from them (not recorded which). Receptors were obtained from an adult woman who had mild COVID-19 (a few samples of this study predate the infection). Cell type and time point are not known.

In this sample, this clonotype turned up many times. V and J are TRBV5-1 and TRBJ2-7; D not resolved. Germline CDR1 reads SGHRS; CDR2 reads YFSETQ. The germline V and J ends were trimmed by 0 bases and 6 bases, with 22 bases remaining between them. This CDR3 comprises 17 residues. The CDR3 bases are TGCGCCAGCAGCTTGGTTGGCCCCAGTTCCCTCGATGGCGAGCAGTACTTC. It is translated as CASSLVGPSSLDGEQYF. Using reference TRBV5-1 and TRBJ2-7 for the parts outside the CDR3, the full variable domain is KAGVTQTPRYLIKTRGQQVTLSCSPISGHRSVSWYQQTPGQGLQFLFEYFSETQRNKGNFPGRFSGRQFSNSRSEMNVSTLELGDSALYLCASSLVGPSSLDGEQYFGPGTRLTVT.

This clonotype has more than one count but fewer than ten. This sequence joins TRBV4-1 and TRBJ2-1; tentatively, D is TRBD1 or TRBD2 (5 bases each). Deletions cut 5 bases from V and 2 bases from J, with 13 bases between. This CDR3 contains 15 residues. From germline, CDR1 is MGHRA and CDR2 YSYEKL. This CDR3 is CASSSQGEPYNEQFF. CDR3 bases: TGCGCCAGCAGCTCCCAGGGAGAACCCTACAATGAGCAGTTCTTC.

The table lists this clonotype with a few counts. The chain recombines TRBV24-1 with TRBJ2-3; D call uncertain. This CDR3 is 15 amino acids long. The germline CDR1 and CDR2 sequences are KGHDR and SFDVKD. Trimming removed 4 bases at V and 6 bases at J, with 16 bases between. In DNA form, the CDR3 reads TGTGCCACCAGTGACCGTGAGGTCGTCCGGGATACGCAGTATTTT. As protein: CATSDREVVRDTQYF.

The table lists this clonotype with many counts. The chain has TRBV5-1 and TRBJ1-3, with D tentatively TRBD1 (6 bases). Germline V gene data show CDR1 as SGHRS and CDR2 as YFSETQ. V lost 4 bases and J 1 base, leaving 12 bases between the germline ends. The CDR3 contains 15 residues. For the CDR3, the DNA is TGCGCCAGCAGCCCGGACAGCACATCTGGAAACACCATATATTTT. Residues: CASSPDSTSGNTIYF. Full variable domain (outside the CDR3, taken from reference TRBV5-1 and TRBJ1-3): KAGVTQTPRYLIKTRGQQVTLSCSPISGHRSVSWYQQTPGQGLQFLFEYFSETQRNKGNFPGRFSGRQFSNSRSEMNVSTLELGDSALYLCASSPDSTSGNTIYFGEGSWLTVV.

The chain combines TRBV6-5 with TRBJ1-2; possible D gene TRBD1, 6 bases. V was cut by 2 bases and J by 3 bases, with 7 bases left in between. The CDR3 has 13 residues. Germline-derived CDR1 and CDR2 are MNHEY and SVGAGI. In nucleotides, the CDR3 is TGTGCCAGCAGTTACGAGGGGGACTATGGCTACACCTTC. This codes for CASSYEGDYGYTF.

The table lists this clonotype with a few counts. The chain carries TRBV7-9 and TRBJ1-2, with no clear D. Trimming stripped 3 bases from V and 7 bases from J, with 18 bases between. Germline CDR1 and CDR2: SEHNR and FQNEAQ (reference sequence). The CDR3 has 15 amino acids. The CDR3 DNA follows: TGTGCCAGCAGCTTCCTGGGTCAATCCTACGTTGGCTACACCTTC. This gives the protein CASSFLGQSYVGYTF.

V gene TRBV5-1 combines with J gene TRBJ2-7; no clear D. The CDR3 consists of 13 residues. Trimming cost V 0 bases and J 2 bases, with 6 bases left between them. Germline loops: CDR1 SGHRS, CDR2 YFSETQ. The chain's CDR3 is CASSLDEPYEQYF. The CDR3 DNA is TGCGCCAGCAGCTTGGACGAGCCCTACGAGCAGTACTTC.

The rearrangement joins TRBV3-1 to TRBJ2-1, with unresolved D. The CDR3 is 15 amino acids. V was trimmed by 2 bases and J by 0 bases, leaving 8 bases between them. Germline lookup yields CDR1 LGHDT and CDR2 YNNKEL (reference sequence). CDR3 sequence reads: CASSQTKRSYNEQFF. For the CDR3, the DNA is TGTGCCAGCAGCCAAACGAAGCGCTCCTACAATGAGCAGTTCTTC.

The rearrangement uses TRBV18 and TRBJ2-5; 14 bases match TRBD2. Trimming cost V 4 bases and J 1 base; bases outside gene matches: 5. The CDR3 runs to 17 residues. Germline values: CDR1 KGHSH, CDR2 LQKENI. In nucleotides, the CDR3 is TGTGCCAGCTCACGAGGGACTAGCGGGGGATCCCAAGAGACCCAGTACTTC. Protein sequence: CASSRGTSGGSQETQYF.

This sequence joins TRBV11-2 and TRBJ2-1; D is unclear. V lost 5 bases, J lost 5 bases, and 10 bases lay in between. CDR1 is SGHAT, CDR2 FQNNGV, per germline. The CDR3 has 13 residues. The chain's CDR3 is CASSMRPNNEQFF. Written as DNA, the CDR3 is TGTGCCAGCAGCATGAGGCCTAACAATGAGCAGTTCTTC.

In this sample, this clonotype turned up a few times. The chain recombines TRBV20-1 with TRBJ2-3; D is perhaps TRBD2 (6 bases). Germline V CDR1 and CDR2: DFQATT, SNEGSKA (reference sequence). The CDR3 extends over 15 amino acids. V lost 3 bases and J 8 bases, leaving 21 bases between the germline ends. The CDR3 loop reads CSASEAAPRRGTQYF. The DNA for the CDR3 is TGCAGTGCTAGTGAAGCGGCACCCCGGCGGGGTACGCAGTATTTT.

This clonotype was picked up a small number of times. This chain links TRBV30 with TRBJ1-1, with a tentative D call TRBD1 (6 bases). CDR3 size: 12 residues. CDR1 GTSNPN and CDR2 SVGIG come from the germline V gene (reference sequence). Trimming removed 5 bases at V and 4 bases at J, with 11 bases between. CDR3 DNA sequence: TGTGCCTGGCGTCCAGGGGTCACTGAAGCTTTCTTT. It specifies CAWRPGVTEAFF.

This clonotype was found a few times. The CDR3 loop is CASSSGGPGGTGELFF. The CDR3 coding sequence is TGCGCCAGCAGCTCCGGGGGACCGGGGGGCACCGGGGAGCTGTTTTTT. The V gene is TRBV5-1, the J gene TRBJ2-2; 7 nucleotides align to TRBD2. V shed 3 bases, J shed 4 bases, and the junction held 9 bases outside the gene matches. This CDR3 is built from 16 residues. CDR1 is SGHRS and CDR2 is YFSETQ in the germline V gene.

The chain has TRBV3-1 and TRBJ1-1, with unresolved D. The CDR3 covers 14 residues. The V gene lost 4 bases and the J gene lost 10 bases, with 19 bases spanning the gap. Germline CDR1 LGHDT, CDR2 YNNKEL (reference sequence). The CDR3 is CASSLTVEVSGAFF. The CDR3 DNA reads TGTGCCAGCAGCCTGACTGTAGAGGTGAGTGGAGCTTTCTTT.

CDR3 amino acids: CASSRGEQYF. The CDR3 DNA follows: TGTGCCAGCAGCCGGGGCGAGCAGTACTTC. The J gene is TRBJ2-7, the V gene TRBV12-3 or TRBV12-4; possible D gene TRBD2, 5 bases. V gave up 6 bases and J gave up 6 bases, with 6 bases separating them. This CDR3 is 10 amino acids long.

The gene calls are TRBV27 and TRBJ1-2; 8 positions agree with TRBD1. The germline gives CDR1 MNHEY, CDR2 SMNVEV (reference sequence). Trimming at V came to 8 bases and at J to 8 bases, leaving 13 bases not matched to a gene. This CDR3 comprises 14 residues. The DNA of the CDR3 is TGTGCCAGCCCTCTGACGGGACAGGAGGGGGGCTACACCTTC. Its translation: CASPLTGQEGGYTF.

V and J are TRBV7-6 and TRBJ2-6; maybe TRBD1 (5 bases). V gave up 1 base and J gave up 0 bases, with 10 bases separating them. The CDR3 sequence is 17 residues long. In germline, CDR1 is SGHVS, CDR2 FNYEAQ. The CDR3 DNA reads TGTGCCAGCAGCTTAGAGACAGAGACCTCTGGGGCCAACGTCCTGACTTTC. Translating it yields CASSLETETSGANVLTF.

This sequence joins TRBV4-3 and TRBJ2-7; a possible D gene is TRBD1 (5 bases). Trimming pared 0 bases from V and 4 bases from J, leaving 16 bases between. The CDR3 covers 16 residues. Germline loops: CDR1 LGHNA, CDR2 YSLEER. DNA of the CDR3: TGCGCCAGCAGCCAAGAACTGGGGCGGACGGTATACGAGCAGTACTTC. This sequence encodes CASSQELGRTVYEQYF.

This clonotype was detected a few times. The chain couples TRBV5-6 to TRBJ2-7; 11 bases are a match to TRBD2. Germline V CDR1 and CDR2: SGHDT, YYEEEE. The junction had 6 bases not matched to a gene; V was cut back by 4 bases and J by 3 bases. This CDR3 is built from 15 residues. CDR3 bases: TGTGCCAGCAGCACTAGCGGGAGTGAGTTCTACGAGCAGTACTTC. This translates into CASSTSGSEFYEQYF.

The J gene is TRBJ1-1, the V gene TRBV7-9, with TRBD1 as a possible D gene (6 bases). Trimming removed 5 bases at V and 4 bases at J, with 14 bases between. Germline CDR1 is SEHNR and CDR2 is FQNEAQ (reference sequence). The CDR3 sequence is 14 residues long. The chain's CDR3 is CASSLGLQGTEAFF. The CDR3 nucleotides read TGTGCCAGCAGCCTAGGGCTACAGGGCACTGAAGCTTTCTTT.

This clonotype occurred a few times. This chain connects TRBV5-8 to TRBJ1-5, with a tentative D call TRBD1 (6 bases). Germline values: CDR1 SGHTS, CDR2 YDEGEE. This CDR3 contains 13 residues. Trimming cost V 2 bases and J 6 bases, with 9 bases left between them. The CDR3 region is CASSFDRSQPQHF. CDR3 nucleotides: TGTGCCAGCAGCTTCGACAGGTCTCAGCCCCAGCATTTT.

V and J are TRBV5-6 and TRBJ2-1; the match to TRBD2 covers 14 bases. The CDR3 totals 18 residues. V shed 3 bases, J shed 4 bases, and the junction held 9 bases outside the gene matches. In germline, CDR1 is SGHDT, CDR2 YYEEEE. The CDR3 DNA follows: TGTGCCAGCAGCTCGACTAGCGGGGGGGCCGATCAGTACAATGAGCAGTTCTTC. It encodes CASSSTSGGADQYNEQFF.

The chain links TRBV5-1 to TRBJ2-5; D is perhaps TRBD1 or TRBD2 (5 bases each). In germline, CDR1 is SGHRS, CDR2 YFSETQ. Trimming took 3 bases from V and 4 from J, leaving 16 bases between them. There are 15 residues in the CDR3. The CDR3 coding sequence is TGCGCCAGCAGCTGGGACGGTAAGACGGGAGAGACCCAGTACTTC. Amino acid sequence: CASSWDGKTGETQYF.